This TCR beta chain was recorded in a study of vaccination effects on CD4 cells after COVID-19. Study-wide context: ViraFEST used viral peptide pools to expand antigen-specific CD4+ T cells before sequencing.

Germline CDR1 is SGHAT and CDR2 is FQNNGV. This CDR3 comprises 13 residues. Trimming at V came to 0 bases and at J to 12 bases, leaving 6 bases not matched to a gene. The method was immunoSEQ multiplex PCR; TCRdb's version includes in-frame clones alone and lacks a portion of them. The sample carries tens of thousands of clones, nearly 75% recorded once. Points on this clone: What it recognizes is unknown.

Culture lasted 10 days before CD4+ T cell isolation. The authors exchanged half the medium for IL-2 medium on days 3 and 7. V is TRBV11-2 and J is TRBJ2-7, with TRBD1 matching over 9 bases. The specimen was CD4+ T cells from PBMCs cultured without peptide, collected before COVID-19 vaccination. The source of this sequence is a human donor who received a COVID-19 vaccine. Written as DNA, the CDR3 is TGTGCCAGCAGCTTAGAACAGGGGGCGCGCCTGTACTTC. Protein sequence: CASSLEQGARLYF.